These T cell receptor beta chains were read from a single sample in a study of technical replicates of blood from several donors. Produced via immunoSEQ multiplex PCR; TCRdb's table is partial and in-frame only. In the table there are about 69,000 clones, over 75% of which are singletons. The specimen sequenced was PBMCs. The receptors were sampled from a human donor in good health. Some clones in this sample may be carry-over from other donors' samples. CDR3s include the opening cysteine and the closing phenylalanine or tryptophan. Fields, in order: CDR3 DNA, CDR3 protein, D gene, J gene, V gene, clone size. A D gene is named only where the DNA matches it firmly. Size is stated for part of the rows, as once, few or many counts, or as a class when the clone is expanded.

cdr3_nt: TGTGCCAGTAGTATAATAGGGACAGGGGGCGAAAAACTGTTTTTT
cdr3_aa: CASSIIGTGGEKLFF
d_call: TRBD1
j_call: TRBJ1-4
v_call: TRBV19
clone_size: .

cdr3_nt: TGTGCCAGCAGTGACACGTCTAACAATGAGCAGTTCTTC
cdr3_aa: CASSDTSNNEQFF
d_call: .
j_call: TRBJ2-1
v_call: TRBV6-4
clone_size: .

cdr3_nt: TGCAGTCATGGGACAGGGTATAGCACAGATACGCAGTATTTT
cdr3_aa: CSHGTGYSTDTQYF
d_call: TRBD1
j_call: TRBJ2-3
v_call: TRBV29-1
clone_size: .

cdr3_nt: TGTGCCACCAGCAGAGAGTTGGGCTGGACAGATACGCAGTATTTT
cdr3_aa: CATSRELGWTDTQYF
d_call: .
j_call: TRBJ2-3
v_call: TRBV15
clone_size: .

cdr3_nt: TGCGCCAGCAGCCATGTGACAGGGGGTAAAATAAATCAGCCCCAGCATTTT
cdr3_aa: CASSHVTGGKINQPQHF
d_call: TRBD1
j_call: TRBJ1-5
v_call: TRBV4-1
clone_size: .

cdr3_nt: TGTGCCAGCAGCTTTGACAGGGAACTGTTTTTT
cdr3_aa: CASSFDRELFF
d_call: TRBD1
j_call: TRBJ1-4
v_call: TRBV7-9
clone_size: few

cdr3_nt: TGTGCCAGCAGCTTAGATGGGACTAGCGGGAACGAGCAGTACTTC
cdr3_aa: CASSLDGTSGNEQYF
d_call: TRBD2
j_call: TRBJ2-7
v_call: TRBV7-3
clone_size: .

cdr3_nt: TGTGCCAGCAGGCAAGGCCCTAGCGGGCCTACCGGGGAGCTGTTTTTT
cdr3_aa: CASRQGPSGPTGELFF
d_call: TRBD2
j_call: TRBJ2-2
v_call: TRBV7-2
clone_size: .

cdr3_nt: TGTGCCAGCAGCTTATCGGGAGAGGGAGATACGCAGTATTTT
cdr3_aa: CASSLSGEGDTQYF
d_call: .
j_call: TRBJ2-3
v_call: TRBV7-3
clone_size: once

cdr3_nt: TGTGCCAGCAGCTTAGGACAGAACCAAGGGCCCCAGCATTTT
cdr3_aa: CASSLGQNQGPQHF
d_call: .
j_call: TRBJ1-5
v_call: TRBV7-9
clone_size: .

cdr3_nt: TGTGCCTGGAGTGCAGACAGGTCCCAAGAGACCCAGTACTTC
cdr3_aa: CAWSADRSQETQYF
d_call: .
j_call: TRBJ2-5
v_call: TRBV30
clone_size: .

cdr3_nt: TGTGCCAGCAAACAGGGGGTTGTCGCTGAAGCTTTCTTT
cdr3_aa: CASKQGVVAEAFF
d_call: TRBD1
j_call: TRBJ1-1
v_call: TRBV6-1
clone_size: .

cdr3_nt: TGCGCCAGCAGCTTGGCCGGGACAGAGAATTCACCCCTCCACTTT
cdr3_aa: CASSLAGTENSPLHF
d_call: TRBD1
j_call: TRBJ1-6
v_call: TRBV5-1
clone_size: .

cdr3_nt: TGTGCCAGCACCCTCATGACAGGGTCTTACGAGCAGTACTTC
cdr3_aa: CASTLMTGSYEQYF
d_call: TRBD1
j_call: TRBJ2-7
v_call: TRBV6-1
clone_size: .

cdr3_nt: TGCAGCGTCGGGGGGTGGGACCAAGAGACCCAGTACTTC
cdr3_aa: CSVGGWDQETQYF
d_call: TRBD2
j_call: TRBJ2-5
v_call: TRBV29-1
clone_size: .

cdr3_nt: TGTGCCAGCAGGGGACAGGGGGCCACTGGAAACACCATATATTTT
cdr3_aa: CASRGQGATGNTIYF
d_call: TRBD1
j_call: TRBJ1-3
v_call: TRBV6-6
clone_size: few

cdr3_nt: TGTGCCAGCAGCCCCGGCGGGACAGTTAATCAGCCCCAGCATTTT
cdr3_aa: CASSPGGTVNQPQHF
d_call: TRBD1
j_call: TRBJ1-5
v_call: TRBV9
clone_size: once

cdr3_nt: TGTGCCAGAAGCTCCCGGGACAGGGTACCCCACGAGCAGTACTTC
cdr3_aa: CARSSRDRVPHEQYF
d_call: .
j_call: TRBJ2-7
v_call: TRBV7-5
clone_size: .

cdr3_nt: TGTGCCAGCAGCCCGCACCCCGACTGGACTCGCAATTCACCCCTCCACTTT
cdr3_aa: CASSPHPDWTRNSPLHF
d_call: .
j_call: TRBJ1-6
v_call: TRBV9
clone_size: .

cdr3_nt: TGTGCCAGCTCCGACAGGGGGCTTGCTAGCAATCAGCCCCAGCATTTT
cdr3_aa: CASSDRGLASNQPQHF
d_call: TRBD1
j_call: TRBJ1-5
v_call: TRBV5-8
clone_size: .

cdr3_nt: TGTGCCAGCAGCCCCGCTCGGCTAGCGGGGCCCGAGACCCAGTACTTC
cdr3_aa: CASSPARLAGPETQYF
d_call: TRBD2
j_call: TRBJ2-5
v_call: TRBV7-8
clone_size: .

cdr3_nt: TGTGCCAGCAGCGTATATGGAGGGCCCGGGGAGCAGTACTTC
cdr3_aa: CASSVYGGPGEQYF
d_call: .
j_call: TRBJ2-7
v_call: TRBV9
clone_size: few

cdr3_nt: TGTGCCAGCAGCTTAGGAGCTCTAGCGGGGGAGCAGTACTTC
cdr3_aa: CASSLGALAGEQYF
d_call: TRBD2
j_call: TRBJ2-7
v_call: TRBV7-6
clone_size: once

cdr3_nt: TGTGCCAGTACCCCTATGGGGGGTAGCAATCAGCCCCAGCATTTT
cdr3_aa: CASTPMGGSNQPQHF
d_call: .
j_call: TRBJ1-5
v_call: TRBV19
clone_size: few

cdr3_nt: TGTGCCAGCAGCCCCCCTGGCGCGGGGGCTGGGATGCATGAGCAGTTCTTC
cdr3_aa: CASSPPGAGAGMHEQFF
d_call: .
j_call: TRBJ2-1
v_call: TRBV9
clone_size: .

cdr3_nt: TGTGCCAGCAGCGCATCCGGGGGGCCAGAGACCCAGTACTTC
cdr3_aa: CASSASGGPETQYF
d_call: .
j_call: TRBJ2-5
v_call: TRBV9
clone_size: .

cdr3_nt: TGTGCCAGCAGCTTGGGGGCAGGGAACACTGAAGCTTTCTTT
cdr3_aa: CASSLGAGNTEAFF
d_call: .
j_call: TRBJ1-1
v_call: TRBV5-4
clone_size: .

cdr3_nt: TGTGCCAGCAGTGAATTAGCGGGAGGGCCAGATACGCAGTATTTT
cdr3_aa: CASSELAGGPDTQYF
d_call: TRBD2
j_call: TRBJ2-3
v_call: TRBV6-4
clone_size: .

cdr3_nt: TGTGCCACCAGCAGAGATAGCGGACAGGGGGCTGATGAGCAGTTCTTC
cdr3_aa: CATSRDSGQGADEQFF
d_call: TRBD1
j_call: TRBJ2-1
v_call: TRBV15
clone_size: .

cdr3_nt: TGTGCCAGCAGCCTTCGGGACAGGCAAAGGACAGATACGCAGTATTTT
cdr3_aa: CASSLRDRQRTDTQYF
d_call: TRBD1
j_call: TRBJ2-3
v_call: TRBV7-8
clone_size: .

cdr3_nt: TGTGCCAGCAGTGAAGAGCGGCTTAATGAAAAACTGTTTTTT
cdr3_aa: CASSEERLNEKLFF
d_call: .
j_call: TRBJ1-4
v_call: TRBV2
clone_size: .

cdr3_nt: TGTGCCAGCAGTTACTCGGCAGATACCTATGGCTACACCTTC
cdr3_aa: CASSYSADTYGYTF
d_call: .
j_call: TRBJ1-2
v_call: TRBV6-6
clone_size: .

cdr3_nt: TGTGCCAGCAGCCAAGGACATCGTCGCTATGGCTACACCTTC
cdr3_aa: CASSQGHRRYGYTF
d_call: .
j_call: TRBJ1-2
v_call: TRBV14
clone_size: .

cdr3_nt: TGTGCCAGCAGCTTACGCTGGACCGGGGCCTACAATGAGCAGTTCTTC
cdr3_aa: CASSLRWTGAYNEQFF
d_call: .
j_call: TRBJ2-1
v_call: TRBV5-8
clone_size: .

cdr3_nt: TGTGCCAGCAGTGTCGGAGAAAACTATGGCTACACCTTC
cdr3_aa: CASSVGENYGYTF
d_call: .
j_call: TRBJ1-2
v_call: TRBV2
clone_size: .

cdr3_nt: TGTGCCAGCAATACGGACAGGGACGGTGAGCAGTTCTTC
cdr3_aa: CASNTDRDGEQFF
d_call: TRBD1
j_call: TRBJ2-1
v_call: TRBV2
clone_size: .

cdr3_nt: TGTGCCAGCAGTGAGCTCGGGACAAAAAATTCACCCCTCCACTTT
cdr3_aa: CASSELGTKNSPLHF
d_call: .
j_call: TRBJ1-6
v_call: TRBV2
clone_size: .

cdr3_nt: TGTGCCAGCAGCGTGGGTGAGGGACTCGAGGCTTTCTTT
cdr3_aa: CASSVGEGLEAFF
d_call: .
j_call: TRBJ1-1
v_call: TRBV7-3
clone_size: .

cdr3_nt: TGTGCCAGCTCGCCTTGGGGGGTCATGAACACTGAAGCTTTCTTT
cdr3_aa: CASSPWGVMNTEAFF
d_call: .
j_call: TRBJ1-1
v_call: TRBV18
clone_size: .

cdr3_nt: TGTGCCAGCAGTTACTCGCGGGAGGCAGCCTACGAGCAGTACTTC
cdr3_aa: CASSYSREAAYEQYF
d_call: TRBD2
j_call: TRBJ2-7
v_call: TRBV6-5
clone_size: .

cdr3_nt: TGTGCCAGCAGTACGGAGGGGATGTATAATTCACCCCTCCACTTT
cdr3_aa: CASSTEGMYNSPLHF
d_call: .
j_call: TRBJ1-6
v_call: TRBV28
clone_size: .